The 28 T cell receptor beta chains below were found in one sample sequenced in a study of siplizumab effects on memory and regulatory T cells. Data came from immunoSEQ multiplex PCR; TCRdb stores just in-frame clones and leaves some out. The sample has some 99,000 clones, approximately 90% seen once. Sequencing was performed on Tregs sorted from blood. The receptors shown here come from a human donor in good health.

The rearrangement links TRBV6-6 to TRBJ2-2, with D possibly TRBD2 on 6 matching bases. The V gene's germline CDR1 is MNHNY and CDR2 SVGAGI (reference sequence). This CDR3 comprises 12 residues. Trimming removed 5 bases from V and 10 bases from J, with 11 bases in between. CDR3 residues: CASSAGGMELFF. The CDR3 nucleotides read TGTGCCAGCAGTGCCGGGGGAATGGAGCTGTTTTTT.

This chain uses TRBV11-2 with TRBJ1-1; D uncertain. V lost 2 bases, J lost 2 bases, and 9 bases lay in between. Per germline, CDR1 SGHAT and CDR2 FQNNGV. The CDR3 spans 14 residues. The DNA for the CDR3 is TGTGCCAGCAGCTTAAGGCCTTCTAACACTGAAGCTTTCTTT. Its protein product is CASSLRPSNTEAFF.

V gene TRBV29-1 combines with J gene TRBJ1-2, with TRBD1 as a possible D gene (5 bases). CDR1 and CDR2 from the germline V gene are SQVTM and ANQGSEA. Trimming shortened V by 2 bases and J by 5 bases, and 6 bases separated the two germline ends. The CDR3 is made up of 11 amino acids. The CDR3 nucleotides are TGCAGCGTTGAATGGGGGTATGGCTACACCTTC. Its protein product is CSVEWGYGYTF.

This chain links TRBV2 with TRBJ2-3; unclear D gene. Germline V gene lookup returns CDR1 SNHLY and CDR2 FYNNEI. V dropped 4 bases and J dropped 4 bases, with 6 bases sitting between them. The CDR3 runs to 12 residues. CDR3 DNA sequence: TGTGCCAGCAGTGGTAGCTCAGATACGCAGTATTTT. Protein: CASSGSSDTQYF.

This chain uses TRBV21-1 with TRBJ2-2; TRBD1 is taken as the D call from the table, unchecked against the DNA. TRBV21-1 is a pseudogene. The CDR3 consists of 17 residues. CDR3 loop: CASSREGGDRDTGELFF. The CDR3 DNA reads TGTGCCAGCAGCCGCGAGGGGGGGGACAGGGACACCGGGGAGCTGTTTTTT.

This chain links TRBV4-1 with TRBJ2-3, with TRBD2 matching over 7 bases. The CDR3 extends over 18 amino acids. With 4 bases clipped from V and 4 bases from J, the junction kept 17 bases outside the gene matches. CDR1 MGHRA and CDR2 YSYEKL come from the germline V gene. Here the CDR3 reads CASSPGPSGTIGADTQYF. The CDR3 DNA follows: TGCGCCAGCAGCCCTGGGCCTAGCGGTACGATCGGGGCAGATACGCAGTATTTT.

The CDR3 DNA sequence: TGTGCCAGCAGCCCGGCGGGGAAGGACACCGGGGAGCTGTTTTTT. Its protein product is CASSPAGKDTGELFF. The rearrangement uses TRBV9 and TRBJ2-2, with D maybe TRBD2 (6 bases). CDR3 length: 15 amino acids. Looked up from germline, CDR1 is SGDLS and CDR2 is YYNGEE. Trimming left V 4 bases short and J 3 bases short, with 13 bases between.

The V gene is TRBV6-1, the J gene TRBJ2-5; 10 bases map to TRBD2. Unmatched junction bases numbered 8, after V lost 2 bases and J lost 5 bases. The CDR3 is 16 amino acids. Germline V gene sequence: CDR1 MNHNS, CDR2 SASEGT. The CDR3 spells CASSELLAGSGETQYF. CDR3 DNA: TGTGCCAGCAGTGAATTACTAGCGGGGTCGGGGGAGACCCAGTACTTC.

The DNA of the CDR3 is TGTGCCAGCAACCGACAGGCGACTAGCAATCAGCCCCAGCATTTT. It translates to CASNRQATSNQPQHF. The V gene is TRBV2, the J gene TRBJ1-5, with a possible D match to TRBD1 (6 bases). Trimming took 7 bases from V and 0 from J, leaving 13 bases between them. Germline V gives CDR1 SNHLY, CDR2 FYNNEI. The CDR3 is 15 amino acids.

The V and J genes are TRBV15 and TRBJ2-7, with a weak D call TRBD2 (6 bases). V was trimmed by 0 bases and J by 7 bases, leaving 16 bases between them. The CDR3 loop spans 15 amino acids. CDR1 is LNHNV, CDR2 YYDKDF, per germline (reference sequence). CDR3 coding DNA: TGTGCCACCAGCAGAGAGGGGCAGGGAGGAAGAGAGCAGTACTTC. This gives the protein CATSREGQGGREQYF.

The rearrangement links TRBV5-5 to TRBJ2-7; 9 bases line up with TRBD1. CDR3 length: 14 residues. The V gene end was trimmed by 0 bases and the J gene end by 4 bases; junction bases not matched to a gene: 2. Germline loops: CDR1 SGHKS, CDR2 YYEKEE (reference sequence). The DNA of the CDR3 is TGTGCCAGCAGCTTGGACAGGGGGCAATACGAGCAGTACTTC. As protein: CASSLDRGQYEQYF.

J is TRBJ2-1 and V is TRBV6-6; D possibly matches TRBD1 or TRBD2 (5 bases each). Germline loops: CDR1 MNHNY, CDR2 SVGAGI (reference sequence). V shed 11 bases and J shed 3 bases, with 17 bases lying between them. There are 14 residues in the CDR3. CDR3 region: CASQWGSGYNEQFF. The CDR3 DNA is TGTGCCTCGCAATGGGGGAGCGGCTACAATGAGCAGTTCTTC.

The chain carries TRBV7-2 and TRBJ2-2, with a weak D call TRBD1 (6 bases). The germline CDR1 and CDR2 sequences are SGHTA and FQGNSA. This CDR3 is built from 15 residues. Trimming pared 5 bases from V and 4 bases from J, leaving 14 bases between. The CDR3 region is CASSLQGPGTGELFF. In DNA, the CDR3 is TGTGCCAGCAGCCTCCAGGGGCCGGGCACCGGGGAGCTGTTTTTT.

This chain uses TRBV15 with TRBJ1-1; 7 bases are a match to TRBD1. With V trimmed by 5 bases and J by 1 base, 16 bases remained unmatched. Looked up from germline, CDR1 is LNHNV and CDR2 is YYDKDF (reference sequence). This CDR3 spans 18 amino acids. CDR3 in amino acids: CATSRRYGPRQGNTEAFF. The CDR3 coding sequence is TGTGCCACCAGCCGCCGTTATGGGCCGAGACAGGGGAACACTGAAGCTTTCTTT.

The CDR3 here is CASSMATGSSNQPQHF. The CDR3 DNA sequence: TGTGCCAGTAGTATGGCGACAGGGTCAAGCAATCAGCCCCAGCATTTT. The chain couples TRBV19 to TRBJ1-5; TRBD1 matches at 7 bases. V dropped 3 bases and J dropped 1; count of bases not matched to a gene: 6. Germline V gene sequence: CDR1 LNHDA, CDR2 SQIVND (reference sequence). CDR3 length equals 16 residues. Filled out from reference TRBV19 and TRBJ1-5, the complete variable domain reads DGGITQSPKYLFRKEGQNVTLSCEQNLNHDAMYWYRQDPGQGLRLIYYSQIVNDFQKGDIAEGYSVSREKKESFPLTVTSAQKNPTAFYLCASSMATGSSNQPQHFGDGTRLSIL.

This clone was found once. The J gene is TRBJ2-2, the V gene TRBV11-2, with 8 bases identical to TRBD2. The junction had 4 bases not matched to a gene; V was cut back by 10 bases and J by 6 bases. This CDR3 comprises 12 residues. The germline CDR1 and CDR2 sequences are SGHAT and FQNNGV. CDR3 DNA sequence: TGTGCCACCTCCGGGAGGGCCGGGGAGCTGTTTTTT. Its translation is CATSGRAGELFF.

The CDR3 reads CASSYNGGEQYF. The CDR3 DNA reads TGTGCCAGCAGTTACAACGGGGGGGAGCAGTACTTC. The rearrangement links TRBV6-6 to TRBJ2-7, with 7 bases fitting TRBD2. V dropped 2 bases and J dropped 7; count of bases not matched to a gene: 2. This CDR3 comprises 12 residues. CDR1 is MNHNY and CDR2 is SVGAGI in the germline V gene (reference sequence).

The V and J genes are TRBV11-3 and TRBJ2-7; a possible D gene is TRBD1 (7 bases). CDR1 and CDR2 (germline): SGHNT, YENEEA. The germline V and J ends were trimmed by 5 bases and 1 base, with 9 bases remaining between them. The CDR3 length is 13 residues. The CDR3 region is CASSQGGSYEQYF. DNA of the CDR3: TGTGCCAGCAGCCAGGGGGGTTCCTACGAGCAGTACTTC.

This chain joins TRBV2 and TRBJ1-1; maybe TRBD1 (5 bases). This CDR3 is 15 amino acids long. Germline assignment: CDR1 SNHLY and CDR2 FYNNEI. Trimming cost V 6 bases and J 10 bases, with 24 bases left between them. The CDR3 bases are TGTGCCAGCAGCGGCTATAGTGACAGAGGCGTTAGAGCTTTCTTT. Translated: CASSGYSDRGVRAFF.

The chain uses TRBV7-9 and TRBJ2-5; TRBD2 might be the D (6 bases). The CDR3 contains 14 residues. Germline CDR1 SEHNR, CDR2 FQNEAQ (reference sequence). Trimming removed 5 bases at V and 5 bases at J, with 15 bases between. The CDR3 nucleotides are TGTGCCAGCAGCCCGTCGCGGGGCCGGGAGACCCAGTACTTC. It yields the protein CASSPSRGRETQYF.

V and J are TRBV5-6 and TRBJ1-6; no firm D call. The CDR3 consists of 15 residues. Looked up from germline, CDR1 is SGHDT and CDR2 is YYEEEE. V lost 4 bases, J lost 0 bases, and 8 bases lay in between. The CDR3 nucleotides are TGTGCCAGCAGCCTAGAGGGCTCCTATAATTCACCCCTCCACTTT. This translates into CASSLEGSYNSPLHF.

This clone was seen a single time. This sequence joins TRBV7-3 and TRBJ2-2; TRBD2 matches 8 bases. J lost 7 bases, V lost 0 bases, and 7 bases had no gene match. Germline CDR1 reads SGHTA; CDR2 reads FQGTGA. The CDR3 is made up of 16 amino acids. The CDR3 coding sequence is TGTGCCAGCAGCTTAACGTCCGGACTAGCCGGCGGGGAGCTGTTTTTT. This codes for CASSLTSGLAGGELFF.

CDR3: CASSSPRGAYQETQYF. CDR3 bases: TGTGCCAGCAGCTCCCCCCGGGGTGCGTACCAAGAGACCCAGTACTTC. This chain uses TRBV7-9 with TRBJ2-5; possible D gene TRBD2, 5 bases. The CDR3 runs to 16 residues. Germline V gene lookup returns CDR1 SEHNR and CDR2 FQNEAQ (reference sequence). Trimming took off 4 bases at V and 0 bases at J, with 15 bases between the two ends.

This chain uses TRBV6-1 with TRBJ1-2, with 7 bases aligning to TRBD1. The J segment lost 6 bases and the V segment lost 6 bases, leaving 10 bases of the junction unmatched. The CDR3 spans 14 residues. Germline CDR1 MNHNS, CDR2 SASEGT. The CDR3 sequence: CASRRQGLRDGYTF. Written as DNA, the CDR3 is TGTGCCAGCAGAAGACAGGGTTTGAGAGATGGCTACACCTTC.

The chain uses TRBV6-6 and TRBJ1-1; D is ambiguous. Germline loops: CDR1 MNHNY, CDR2 SVGAGI (reference sequence). V was pared by 4 bases and J by 3 bases, with 9 bases between. The CDR3 has 13 amino acids. The DNA of the CDR3 is TGTGCCAGCAGTTCACGGGAGTACACTGAAGCTTTCTTT. The encoded protein is CASSSREYTEAFF.

The rearrangement links TRBV4-2 to TRBJ2-1, with 8 positions matching TRBD2. Germline CDR1 and CDR2: LGHNA and YNFKEQ. J lost 7 bases, V lost 1 base, and 9 bases had no gene match. The CDR3 sequence is 16 residues long. The CDR3 DNA follows: TGTGCCAGCAGCCAAGTTGGGCGCGGGAGGAAAAATGAGCAGTTCTTC. Residues: CASSQVGRGRKNEQFF.

This clone came up once. CDR3: CASSVAGGAGTDTQYF. The CDR3 DNA is TGTGCCAGCAGTGTGGCAGGGGGCGCGGGCACAGATACGCAGTATTTT. The V gene is TRBV25-1, the J gene TRBJ2-3, with TRBD1 matching 8 bases. This CDR3 contains 16 residues. Germline V gene data show CDR1 as MGHDK and CDR2 as SYGVNS. After removal of 4 bases from V and 1 base from J, the junction contained 7 bases not matched to a gene.

For the CDR3, the DNA is TGTGCCAGCAGCTTGGTCCGGGACAGCGATACGAACACTGAAGCTTTCTTT. Protein: CASSLVRDSDTNTEAFF. The gene calls are TRBV5-6 and TRBJ1-1; 7 bases fit TRBD1. The CDR3 spans 17 residues. Germline CDR1 SGHDT, CDR2 YYEEEE. The junction had 9 bases not matched to a gene; V was cut back by 0 bases and J by 1 base. The whole variable domain, remainder taken from reference TRBV5-6 and TRBJ1-1, is DAGVTQSPTHLIKTRGQQVTLRCSPKSGHDTVSWYQQALGQGPQFIFQYYEEEERQRGNFPDRFSGHQFPNYSSELNVNALLLGDSALYLCASSLVRDSDTNTEAFFGQGTRLTVV.